The clone carrying this T cell receptor (beta chain) has a single count. A read error may account for a junction end that differs from germline. The same CDR3 also results from other DNA sequences found in this sample. The data were taken from a study of somatic mutations in cytotoxic T cells in rheumatoid arthritis. Generated by immunoSEQ multiplex PCR, the TCRdb table keeps only in-frame clones and is missing some. The sample contains approximately 30,000 clones, 75% to 85% of which appear only once. The TCR sequence derives from an adult with rheumatoid arthritis. The sequencing sample was made of CD8+ T cells sorted from blood.

The CDR3 coding sequence is TGTGCCAGTAGTGGCGGGACAGGGTTCCACGAGCAGTACTTC. This translates into CASSGGTGFHEQYF. J is TRBJ2-7 and V is TRBV2, with 9 bases lining up with TRBD1. CDR1 and CDR2 (germline): SNHLY, FYNNEI. This CDR3 region has 14 residues.